The clone carrying this T cell receptor beta chain was seen repeatedly, ten times or more. As yet, its antigen is unknown. Template material for amplifying TCR beta CDR3 regions consisted of RNA transcripts. When the TCR CDR3 underwent first-round RT-PCR, the HTBI primer set was used. TCRdb recomputed calls from the multiplex PCR reads with MiXCR, one row per CDR3 protein. The sample has 280,000 or so distinct CDR3 sequences; 13% to 15% are singletons. Germline V gene lookup returns CDR1 SNHLY and CDR2 FYNNEI. This CDR3 has 15 residues. Trimming removed 4 bases from V and 7 bases from J, with 19 bases in between. The hyperthyroidism patients had all been newly diagnosed, and their disease duration was under 2 months. Their ages ranged from 18 to 65 years. Patients having uncontrolled infection, another autoimmune disease, pregnancy or lactation were not included. Diagnosis rested on symptoms, serum thyroxine and TRAb, thyroid ultrasound, and orbital computed tomography.

The sample originates from a study of T cells in Graves' hyperthyroidism and ophthalmopathy. Whole-study results and caveats: Most clonotypes expanded in thyroid above 0.001 were likewise present in blood.

V and J are TRBV2 and TRBJ1-1, with D unclear. This sequence originates from a woman in her 50s with Graves' hyperthyroidism that later progressed to Graves' ophthalmopathy. The material sequenced was blood. The CDR3, as DNA: TGTGCCAGCAGTGGTAATATTGGCCCCGTCGGTGAAGCTTTCTTT. Translating it yields CASSGNIGPVGEAFF.